These 30 T cell receptor beta chains came from one sample sequenced in a study of shared clonotypes between healthy human individuals. This table comes from immunoSEQ multiplex PCR, and its TCRdb copy is limited to in-frame clones, with some not included. The table records 2 million to 2.5 million clones, around 93% of them present only once. Sequenced input: naive CD4+ T cells from PBMCs. As to subset: CD45RA+ positively selected. These receptors all stem from a man in his late teens or twenties in good health. Some clones in this sample may be carry-over from other donors' samples.

The chain carries TRBV11-3 and TRBJ2-2; 9 bases fit TRBD2. The CDR3 spans 16 residues. Trimming removed 5 bases from V and 0 bases from J; junction bases left unmatched: 4. CDR1 SGHNT and CDR2 YENEEA come from the germline V gene. CDR3 amino acids: CASSPGLASNTGELFF. As DNA, the CDR3 is TGTGCCAGCAGCCCAGGACTAGCGTCGAACACCGGGGAGCTGTTTTTT.

The chain combines TRBV18 with TRBJ1-5, with 7 bases aligning to TRBD1. The CDR3 spans 16 residues. Germline V CDR1 and CDR2: KGHSH, LQKENI. V lost 3 bases and J lost 4; bases outside the gene matches: 9. CDR3 sequence: CASSPTTGRANQPQHF. As DNA, the CDR3 is TGTGCCAGCTCACCGACGACAGGGCGGGCTAATCAGCCCCAGCATTTT.

V and J are TRBV28 and TRBJ1-5; D may be TRBD1 (5 bases). CDR1 MDHEN and CDR2 SYDVKM come from the germline V gene. V gave up 1 base and J gave up 12 bases, with 16 bases separating them. This CDR3 has 14 amino acids. As DNA, the CDR3 is TGTGCCAGCAGTTTATCAATGGAGGGGATGCGCCAGCATTTT. Translated: CASSLSMEGMRQHF.

The chain couples TRBV9 to TRBJ2-1; D call uncertain. The CDR3 is 13 amino acids. Germline V gives CDR1 SGDLS, CDR2 YYNGEE. Trimming left V 1 base short and J 10 bases short, with 12 bases between. CDR3 DNA: TGTGCCAGCAGCGTAAGTCCCACTCGCGAGCAGTTCTTC. This translates into CASSVSPTREQFF.

The chain links TRBV19 to TRBJ2-7, with 8 bases identical to TRBD1. V lost 5 bases, J lost 0 bases, and 9 bases stayed unmatched. CDR1 is LNHDA and CDR2 is SQIVND in the germline V gene (reference sequence). The CDR3 contains 16 residues. The CDR3 DNA is TGTGCCAGTAGTTTCTCAGGACAGGGCCCCTCCTACGAGCAGTACTTC. The encoded protein is CASSFSGQGPSYEQYF.

The chain links TRBV28 to TRBJ1-1; D is possibly TRBD1 (5 bases). Trimming pared 8 bases from V and 0 bases from J, leaving 10 bases between. The CDR3 sequence is 13 residues long. The germline V gene has CDR1 MDHEN and CDR2 SYDVKM. CDR3 amino acids: CASGGLLNTEAFF. The CDR3 DNA sequence: TGTGCCAGCGGGGGACTTTTGAACACTGAAGCTTTCTTT.

The CDR3 nucleotides read TGTGCCAGCAGCGTAGGGGGAAGTAGACTAGCTGATTACAATGAGCAGTTCTTC. Its translation: CASSVGGSRLADYNEQFF. The chain employs TRBV9 and TRBJ2-1; 7 bases map to TRBD2. Looked up from germline, CDR1 is SGDLS and CDR2 is YYNGEE. The CDR3 sequence is 18 residues long. V was clipped by 0 bases and J by 4 bases; unmatched bases: 13.

The rearrangement links TRBV29-1 to TRBJ1-1; 8 bases are shared with TRBD1. This CDR3 region has 14 residues. Germline V gene sequence: CDR1 SQVTM, CDR2 ANQGSEA. V lost 1 base, J lost 3 bases, and 4 bases stayed unmatched. The CDR3 loop reads CSVEVTGGDTEAFF. The CDR3 DNA reads as TGCAGCGTTGAAGTTACAGGGGGGGACACTGAAGCTTTCTTT.

The V call is TRBV7-9, the J call TRBJ1-2; 7 bases agree with TRBD1. V was pared by 5 bases and J by 8 bases, with 8 bases of the junction left unmatched. The CDR3 length is 13 residues. In germline, CDR1 is SEHNR, CDR2 FQNEAQ (reference sequence). CDR3 residues: CASSPGQAYGYTF. The CDR3 nucleotides read TGTGCCAGCAGCCCCGGACAGGCGTACGGCTACACCTTC.

The chain employs TRBV2 and TRBJ2-5; 9 bases line up with TRBD1. The CDR3 has 13 amino acids. J lost 8 bases, V lost 7 bases, and 8 bases had no gene match. The germline gives CDR1 SNHLY, CDR2 FYNNEI. CDR3 coding DNA: TGTGCCAGCAATCCGGGACAGGGAGCCACCCAGTACTTC. Its protein is CASNPGQGATQYF.

The chain employs TRBV28 and TRBJ1-5; 9 bases map to TRBD1. CDR1 is MDHEN and CDR2 is SYDVKM in the germline V gene. The length of the CDR3 is 13 residues. V lost 6 bases and J lost 4; bases outside the gene matches: 1. CDR3 DNA: TGTGCCAGCAGGGGGACAGGGAATCAGCCCCAGCATTTT. This gives the protein CASRGTGNQPQHF.

The rearrangement joins TRBV11-2 to TRBJ1-2; perhaps TRBD1 as D (6 bases). The germline CDR1 and CDR2 sequences are SGHAT and FQNNGV. This CDR3 comprises 18 residues. V was clipped by 7 bases and J by 0 bases, with 24 bases between them. DNA for the CDR3: TGTGCCAGCACCCAATTCCCCGGGGGCCGGGTTACTAACTATGGCTACACCTTC. Amino acid sequence: CASTQFPGGRVTNYGYTF.

The J gene is TRBJ1-3, the V gene TRBV5-4, with D unclear. V lost 0 bases to trimming and J lost 4 bases, with 8 bases between them. The CDR3 is 14 amino acids. CDR1 SGHNT and CDR2 YYREEE come from the germline V gene (reference sequence). DNA for the CDR3: TGTGCCAGCAGCTTGGGAGGGATCGGAAACACCATATATTTT. Its translation is CASSLGGIGNTIYF.

This chain links TRBV6-1 with TRBJ1-1, with D possibly being TRBD1 (6 bases). Trimming took off 3 bases at V and 0 bases at J, with 17 bases between the two ends. Germline V CDR1 and CDR2: MNHNS, SASEGT. CDR3 length: 17 residues. The CDR3 nucleotides are TGTGCCAGCAGTGAGGGCAGGGGAGGGGGGATGAACACTGAAGCTTTCTTT. Translation: CASSEGRGGGMNTEAFF.

Notes on this clone: This specimen includes other DNA sequences encoding the same CDR3. V gene TRBV10-3 combines with J gene TRBJ2-1, with D possibly matching TRBD2 (5 bases). CDR3 size: 14 residues. V dropped 4 bases and J dropped 0 bases, with 7 bases sitting between them. Germline-derived CDR1 and CDR2 are ENHRY and SYGVKD. The CDR3 DNA reads TGTGCCATCAGTGTGGGGAGCTCCTACAATGAGCAGTTCTTC. This gives the protein CAISVGSSYNEQFF.

V gene TRBV29-1 combines with J gene TRBJ2-1; D ambiguous. V lost 4 bases and J 0 bases, leaving 19 bases between the germline ends. CDR1 is SQVTM and CDR2 is ANQGSEA in the germline V gene. The CDR3 is made up of 17 amino acids. CDR3 loop: CSVGEALPLSSYNEQFF. CDR3 DNA: TGCAGCGTTGGCGAGGCTCTCCCCTTAAGCTCCTACAATGAGCAGTTCTTC.

The chain employs TRBV7-9 and TRBJ2-2, with no clear D. The CDR3 length is 15 residues. The germline gives CDR1 SEHNR, CDR2 FQNEAQ (reference sequence). The V gene lost 5 bases and the J gene lost 5 bases, with 15 bases spanning the gap. This CDR3 is CASSLLGSSTGELFF. CDR3 sequence (DNA): TGTGCCAGCAGCCTTTTAGGCTCTAGTACCGGGGAGCTGTTTTTT.

The chain couples TRBV15 to TRBJ2-3; 12 positions agree with TRBD1. The V segment lost 5 bases and the J segment 5 bases; nucleotides outside the gene matches: 8. This CDR3 is built from 16 residues. Per the germline V gene, CDR1 is LNHNV and CDR2 is YYDKDF (reference sequence). CDR3: CATSRRGQGAKDTQYF. CDR3 nucleotide sequence: TGTGCCACCAGCCGAAGGGGACAGGGGGCAAAAGATACGCAGTATTTT.

The rearrangement joins TRBV7-2 to TRBJ2-5, with 14 positions matching TRBD2. This CDR3 is 16 amino acids long. The germline V gene has CDR1 SGHTA and CDR2 FQGNSA. The ends lost 5 bases at V and 3 bases at J; junction bases unmatched: 5. The chain's CDR3 is CASSAQGLAGEETQYF. CDR3 bases: TGTGCCAGCAGCGCCCAGGGACTAGCGGGAGAAGAGACCCAGTACTTC.

This sequence joins TRBV5-1 and TRBJ2-4, with D perhaps matching TRBD1 or TRBD2 (6 bases each). CDR3 size: 14 residues. Trimming left V 4 bases short and J 8 bases short, with 16 bases between. Germline assignment: CDR1 SGHRS and CDR2 YFSETQ. CDR3: CASSLQGAGHIQYF. CDR3 bases: TGCGCCAGCAGCCTACAGGGCGCGGGGCACATTCAGTACTTC.

J is TRBJ2-1 and V is TRBV30; 10 nucleotides align to TRBD2. The CDR3 runs 19 residues. The germline gives CDR1 GTSNPN, CDR2 SVGIG (reference sequence). Unmatched junction bases numbered 20, after V lost 7 bases and J lost 2 bases. Here the CDR3 reads CALPRTGLAGAPAYNEQFF. The CDR3 DNA is TGTGCCTTACCAAGAACAGGGCTAGCGGGAGCCCCTGCCTACAATGAGCAGTTCTTC.

J is TRBJ2-2 and V is TRBV6-5; 8 positions agree with TRBD1. This CDR3 contains 14 residues. CDR1 is MNHEY and CDR2 is SVGAGI in the germline V gene. V gave up 8 bases and J gave up 4 bases; unmatched junction bases: 6. CDR3 sequence (DNA): TGTGCCAGCGCCGACAGGGGTGGCACCGGGGAGCTGTTTTTT. Translation gives CASADRGGTGELFF.

This clone was seen just once. The V and J genes are TRBV28 and TRBJ2-1; D possibly corresponds to TRBD1 (8 bases). V lost 6 bases and J 2 bases, leaving 17 bases between the germline ends. There are 16 residues in the CDR3. CDR1 is MDHEN and CDR2 is SYDVKM in the germline V gene. CDR3 residues: CASRQGGTVTYNEQFF. DNA of the CDR3: TGTGCCAGCAGACAGGGGGGGACAGTGACCTACAATGAGCAGTTCTTC. The entire variable domain, with the rest obtained from reference TRBV28 and TRBJ2-1, is as follows: DVKVTQSSRYLVKRTGEKVFLECVQDMDHENMFWYRQDPGLGLRLIYFSYDVKMKEKGDIPEGYSVSREKKERFSLILESASTNQTSMYLCASRQGGTVTYNEQFFGPGTRLTVL.

The V call is TRBV9, the J call TRBJ2-5, with 12 bases that match TRBD2. The CDR3 is 15 residues long. V trimming: 6 bases; J trimming: 5 bases; junction bases outside the gene matches: 8. CDR1 and CDR2 from the germline V gene are SGDLS and YYNGEE. The CDR3 spells CASTEMGTSGETQYF. The CDR3 nucleotides read TGTGCCAGCACCGAGATGGGGACTAGCGGGGAGACCCAGTACTTC.

This clone has more than one count but fewer than ten. Other nucleotide sequences from this sample produce the same CDR3. J is TRBJ1-1 and V is TRBV7-9; no firm D call. The CDR3 runs to 13 residues. Germline values: CDR1 SEHNR, CDR2 FQNEAQ (reference sequence). With 2 bases removed from V and 1 base from J, the gap between germline ends came to 5 bases. In DNA form, the CDR3 reads TGTGCCAGCAGCTTACAACCGAACACTGAAGCTTTCTTT. Protein sequence: CASSLQPNTEAFF. The full variable domain, in which reference TRBV7-9 and TRBJ1-1 provide the parts outside the CDR3, is DTGVSQNPRHKITKRGQNVTFRCDPISEHNRLYWYRQTLGQGPEFLTYFQNEAQLEKSRLLSDRFSAERPKGSFSTLEIQRTEQGDSAMYLCASSLQPNTEAFFGQGTRLTVV.

The chain combines TRBV7-2 with TRBJ1-4, with 7 positions matching TRBD1. Germline CDR1 SGHTA, CDR2 FQGNSA. V lost 5 bases and J lost 10; bases outside the gene matches: 13. The CDR3 consists of 15 residues. The CDR3 protein is CASSGGAAQGGKLFF. The CDR3 DNA sequence: TGTGCCAGCAGCGGCGGGGCCGCTCAGGGGGGAAAACTGTTTTTT. The full variable domain, in which reference TRBV7-2 and TRBJ1-4 provide the parts outside the CDR3, is GAGVSQSPSNKVTEKGKDVELRCDPISGHTALYWYRQSLGQGLEFLIYFQGNSAPDKSGLPSDRFSAERTGGSVSTLTIQRTQQEDSAVYLCASSGGAAQGGKLFFGSGTQLSVL.

The rearrangement joins TRBV15 to TRBJ1-4; the D is unclear. V was trimmed by 1 base and J by 0 bases, leaving 12 bases between them. The CDR3 extends over 17 amino acids. CDR1 LNHNV and CDR2 YYDKDF come from the germline V gene (reference sequence). The CDR3 here is CATSRGLPEATNEKLFF. CDR3 bases: TGTGCCACCAGCAGAGGTCTACCAGAAGCAACTAATGAAAAACTGTTTTTT. Using reference TRBV15 and TRBJ1-4 for the parts outside the CDR3, the full variable domain is DAMVIQNPRYQVTQFGKPVTLSCSQTLNHNVMYWYQQKSSQAPKLLFHYYDKDFNNEADTPDNFQSRRPNTSFCFLDIRSPGLGDTAMYLCATSRGLPEATNEKLFFGSGTQLSVL.

V gene TRBV11-1 combines with J gene TRBJ2-7, with 8 bases fitting TRBD2. V trimming: 4 bases; J trimming: 0 bases; junction bases outside the gene matches: 5. Germline lookup yields CDR1 SGHAT and CDR2 FQDESV (reference sequence). CDR3 length equals 15 residues. The CDR3 is CASSSSGGLSYEQYF. The CDR3 DNA sequence: TGTGCCAGCAGCTCAAGCGGGGGCCTCTCCTACGAGCAGTACTTC.

Of note for this clone: The same CDR3 can be traced to other DNA sequences in this sample. This chain joins TRBV10-3 and TRBJ2-7; D is possibly TRBD1 (5 bases). Germline V gene data show CDR1 as ENHRY and CDR2 as SYGVKD. V was clipped by 0 bases and J by 0 bases, with 6 bases between them. This CDR3 contains 14 residues. Written as DNA, the CDR3 is TGTGCCATCAGTGAGTCACAGGCCTCCTACGAGCAGTACTTC. Its translation: CAISESQASYEQYF.

This sequence joins TRBV28 and TRBJ1-5, with D unclear. Germline CDR1 and CDR2: MDHEN and SYDVKM. The CDR3 totals 12 residues. Trimming shortened V by 6 bases and J by 7 bases, and 10 bases separated the two germline ends. DNA for the CDR3: TGTGCCAGCAGGACGGAGTGCCAGCCCCAGCATTTT. Protein sequence: CASRTECQPQHF.